The TCR beta chain under discussion was sequenced for a study of blood T cell repertoires in COVID-19. Background on the study: The origin of the acute and convalescent COVID-19 samples was the United States, Italy and Spain. Sample material is recorded as cDNA or gDNA derived from T cells, B-cell-depleted T cells, or PBMCs.

The CDR3 is made up of 15 amino acids. V lost 6 bases and J lost 0; bases outside the gene matches: 3. Germline V lookup: CDR1 MNHEY, CDR2 SMNVEV (reference sequence). Per the original methods: Amplification of reference gene primers provided the estimated nucleated cell counts. TCRdb's copy holds only in-frame clones and misses some; the assay was immunoSEQ multiplex PCR. That table is the source of V, J and clone size, and D and trimming were worked out from the DNA. The sample includes 200,000 to 250,000 clones, around 84% of them seen just once. This chain connects TRBV27 to TRBJ2-2; 8 bases line up with TRBD1. This sequence was found in a man aged 25-45 years with active or convalescent COVID-19. Material for sequencing was peripheral blood. In DNA form, the CDR3 reads TGTGCCAGCAGACAGGGGGTGGCGAACACCGGGGAGCTGTTTTTT. This encodes CASRQGVANTGELFF.